The TCR beta chain under discussion was sequenced for a study of PD-1 blockade in classical Hodgkin lymphoma. About the research overall: Every 2 weeks, patients had 3 mg/kg nivolumab intravenously. The study's findings and limits: CD8+ TCR diversity did not rise significantly by C4D1, unlike CD4+. Before treatment, TCR diversity in newly diagnosed patients was reportedly lower than in healthy donors. Exclusion was applied to patients who started nivolumab under 1 year after ASCT.

Germline CDR1 and CDR2: GTSNPN and SVGIG (reference sequence). V lost 3 bases to trimming and J lost 5 bases, with 13 bases between them. The CDR3 has 13 residues. This sample's time point: cycle 4 day 1 (C4D1), after more than five weeks of nivolumab. With no exception, relapse followed autologous stem cell transplantation in all patients, and brentuximab vedotin exposure varied. This table comes from immunoSEQ multiplex PCR, and its TCRdb copy is limited to in-frame clones, with some not included. The sample lists approximately 44,000 clones; around 64% were seen once. Worth noting for this clone: Its antigen remains unknown.

The receptor's source is a human donor with classical Hodgkin lymphoma. The material sequenced was peripheral blood mononuclear cells (PBMCs), taken before the fourth cycle of nivolumab. This chain links TRBV30 with TRBJ1-1; D gene uncertain. In DNA form, the CDR3 reads TGTGCCTGGAGGCCAGAAGGGCGGACTGAAGCTTTCTTT. Protein: CAWRPEGRTEAFF.